These T cell receptor beta chains were read from a single sample in a study of shared clonotypes between healthy human individuals. Generated by immunoSEQ multiplex PCR, the TCRdb table keeps only in-frame clones and is missing some. This table holds around 2.1 million clones, 95% found once. Material for sequencing was naive CD4+ T cells sorted from blood. These receptors were obtained from a man between 18 and 29 years old in good health. Each CDR3 is given with its conserved first and last residue. Fields, in order: CDR3 DNA, CDR3 protein, D gene, V gene, J gene. The D gene is left open where the match is weak.

TGTGCCAGCAGCTTAGACGGGAGCACAGATACGCAGTATTTT	CASSLDGSTDTQYF	NA	TRBV11-3	TRBJ2-3
TGCGCCAGCAGCCAGAGAAGGTCGGAGGGCCTGGGGGATGAGCAGTTCTTC	CASSQRRSEGLGDEQFF	NA	TRBV4-3	TRBJ2-1
TGTGCCAGCAGGGGACTAGCTGCCACAGATACGCAGTATTTT	CASRGLAATDTQYF	TRBD2	TRBV6-5	TRBJ2-3
TGTGCCAGCTCACCCTGGGACGGGCGCCACTACGAGCAGTACTTC	CASSPWDGRHYEQYF	NA	TRBV18	TRBJ2-7
TGTGCCAGCTCACCGACAGTTTCCTACAATGAGCAGTTCTTC	CASSPTVSYNEQFF	NA	TRBV18	TRBJ2-1
TGTGCCAGCAGCTTAGGGACAGTGAGCACAGATACGCAGTATTTT	CASSLGTVSTDTQYF	NA	TRBV7-9	TRBJ2-3
TGTGCCAGCAGCTTACGAGGGGCGCTTGGAAACACCATATATTTT	CASSLRGALGNTIYF	NA	TRBV7-2	TRBJ1-3
TGTGCCAGTACCCTAGGGGGACTTGGCACAGATACGCAGTATTTT	CASTLGGLGTDTQYF	NA	TRBV19	TRBJ2-3
TGCGCCAGCAGCGCGAGCGGGACTAGCACAGATACGCAGTATTTT	CASSASGTSTDTQYF	TRBD2	TRBV5-1	TRBJ2-3
TGTGCCAGCTCACCACCGTCAGGGTCCCGGTACGAGCAGTACTTC	CASSPPSGSRYEQYF	NA	TRBV18	TRBJ2-7
TGTGCCAGTAGTAACAGGGGGAAGGGCTCCTACGAGCAGTACTTC	CASSNRGKGSYEQYF	TRBD1	TRBV19	TRBJ2-7
TGTGCCAGCAGTTTAGGTATTGTGTATGGCTACACCTTC	CASSLGIVYGYTF	NA	TRBV28	TRBJ1-2
TGTGCCAGCAGTTCCCCGGGCCAGCCCCAGCATTTT	CASSSPGQPQHF	NA	TRBV28	TRBJ1-5
TGTGCCAGCAGCACAGAGGCCCGGGCCGCTTACAATGAGCAGTTCTTC	CASSTEARAAYNEQFF	NA	TRBV9	TRBJ2-1
TGTGCCAGCAGGCGGACGGCTACTGGAAACACCATATATTTT	CASRRTATGNTIYF	NA	TRBV2	TRBJ1-3
TGTGCCAGCAGACTCCTAGCGGCGAACACCGGGGAGCTGTTTTTT	CASRLLAANTGELFF	TRBD2	TRBV6-5	TRBJ2-2
TGTGCCAGTAGTATCGACAGACCTGGGGAGCAGTACTTC	CASSIDRPGEQYF	NA	TRBV19	TRBJ2-7
TGTGCCAGCAGCTTAGGGCTTAGGGACCGAACTAATGAAAAACTGTTTTTT	CASSLGLRDRTNEKLFF	NA	TRBV7-9	TRBJ1-4
TGTGCCAGTAGAAGGGCAACAGGGCTTAATGAAAAACTGTTTTTT	CASRRATGLNEKLFF	NA	TRBV19	TRBJ1-4
TGTGCCAGCAGTCGGACAGGGAGTAATTCACCCCTCCACTTT	CASSRTGSNSPLHF	TRBD1	TRBV6-1	TRBJ1-6
TGTGCCAGCAGCCCCTCGGGACTAGCGGGAAGGGATGAGCAGTTCTTC	CASSPSGLAGRDEQFF	TRBD2	TRBV7-2	TRBJ2-1
TGTGCTAGTGGTTTGGTAGTCCGGGCCAGCGTGGACGAGCAGTACTTC	CASGLVVRASVDEQYF	NA	TRBV12-5	TRBJ2-7